This entry describes one T cell receptor beta chain. Its specific antigen is unknown. No quality values exist for individual bases; no much larger clone is one base distant. Other DNA sequences in the same sample also yield this CDR3. The data are from a study of cytomegalovirus exposure and HLA in healthy donors (TCRdb year 2017). As for the study more broadly: According to a later analysis, the roughly 120 validation repertoires were produced on the same platform as the roughly 600 repertoires of the first cohort. The study aimed to test whether signatures of past pathogen exposure could be identified by cataloging public T cell receptors. In addition to the first cohort of 650 to 800 subjects, a separate validation cohort of around 110 different subjects was used. The study combined high-throughput TCR immunosequencing, statistical association of individual TCRs with disease status, and machine learning to predict cytomegalovirus infection status. The research as a whole found: In the study, 150 to 200 TCR beta chains were listed as associated with cytomegalovirus. The validation cohort had no HLA typing available for a later analysis, so co-occurrence within that cohort was assessed over all 120 or so repertoires. In both the original and validation cohorts, the classifier was reported to diagnose cytomegalovirus status with high specificity and sensitivity. Subsequent analysis determined that TCRs grouped into clusters in the first cohort also showed a tendency toward co-occurrence across the roughly 120 validation repertoires, and 94% of cluster scores exceeded 0. Most TCR sequences were observed very rarely across donors, whereas some public TCRs were present in many individuals. In vitro tests confirmed that a few of the cytomegalovirus-associated TCR beta chains recognize cytomegalovirus antigens. The authors suggested that the approach could potentially be extended to other disease states and immunological phenotypes.

The donors were included in the validation cohort of roughly 120 subjects, a group kept apart from the roughly 730-subject first cohort. The method was the immunoSEQ multiplex PCR assay. The original pipeline was this. A statistical classification framework was built for diagnosing cytomegalovirus status from the catalog of TCR beta chain sequences. TCRdb holds this immuneACCESS table with in-frame rearrangements only. Some clones are missing; in checked studies, unresolved V genes explain under half, and the rest has no known cause. Clone size and the V and J calls come from that table; the DNA yielded D and trimming. The sample table lists over 130,000 clones, more than 85% of them with a count of one. The ten largest clones capture 8.7% of the sample. CDR1 MNHEY and CDR2 SVGAGI were looked up in the germline V gene. The CDR3 sequence holds 14 residues, the cysteine and phenylalanine included. The sequence is cut down to CDR3 DNA, 42 bases in frame from base 1. Between the V and J ends, shortened by 0 bases and 3 bases respectively, the junction contains 5 bases.

The rearrangement joined TRBV6-5 to TRBJ2-2; TRBD1 is a possible D gene, resting on 5 matching bases. The receptor was isolated from a man younger than 35 in good health and CMV-seropositive. Sequenced input: PBMCs. The CDR3 reads CASSYSRDTGELFF. Read as DNA, the sequence is TGTGCCAGCAGTTACTCCAGGGACACCGGGGAGCTGTTTTTT.